A selection of T cell receptor beta chains follows, all from one sample in a study of shared clonotypes between healthy human individuals. The method was immunoSEQ multiplex PCR; TCRdb's version includes in-frame clones alone and lacks a portion of them. The sample consists of roughly 2,000,000 clones, about 94% of them appearing once. The sequencing input was naive CD8+ T cells from PBMCs. Receptors were obtained from a man aged 18 to 30 in good health. Some clones in this sample may be carry-over from other donors' samples. CDR3s include the opening cysteine and the closing phenylalanine or tryptophan. D genes are given only for firm matches. Some rows mark clone size as missing; the rest say once, few, many or name a class of expanded clone.

D gene	V gene	J gene	CDR3 length	clone size	CDR3 DNA	CDR3 protein
.	TRBV5-6	TRBJ2-7	12	.	TGTGCCAGCAGTTATGGGGCTTTGGAGCAGTACTTC	CASSYGALEQYF
.	TRBV28	TRBJ1-2	11	once	TGTGCCAGCAGTCCGGCGGGGGGTGTCACCTTC	CASSPAGGVTF
TRBD1	TRBV9	TRBJ1-1	17	.	TGTGCCAGCAGCGCCAGAACAACAGGGGGCATCGACACTGAAGCTTTCTTT	CASSARTTGGIDTEAFF
.	TRBV19	TRBJ2-3	14	.	TGTGCCAGTAGTACGGATCCTAGCACAGATACGCAGTATTTT	CASSTDPSTDTQYF
TRBD1	TRBV27	TRBJ2-7	13	.	TGTGCCAGCAGAAAGACAGGGGGCGGCGAGCAGTACTTC	CASRKTGGGEQYF
TRBD2	TRBV7-9	TRBJ2-3	15	.	TGTGCCAGCAGCTTACGGGTAGCGGGAGCCGATACGCAGTATTTT	CASSLRVAGADTQYF
.	TRBV4-1	TRBJ2-7	16	.	TGCGCCAGCAGCCAAGGGCCGGGGGGCCCTGGGGACGAGCAGTACTTC	CASSQGPGGPGDEQYF
.	TRBV4-1	TRBJ2-3	16	.	TGCGCCAGCAAGTTCCAGGGGCGTAGAGGCACAGATACGCAGTATTTT	CASKFQGRRGTDTQYF
TRBD1	TRBV7-9	TRBJ1-5	14	once	TGTGCCAGCAGCTCTGGACAGGGGTTTCGGGCCCAGCATTTT	CASSSGQGFRAQHF
TRBD1	TRBV7-9	TRBJ2-7	13	.	TGTGCCAGCAGCTTAGCGGACAGGTACGAGCAGTACTTC	CASSLADRYEQYF
TRBD1	TRBV15	TRBJ2-5	13	once	TGTGCCACCGGAGACAGGGGTCAAGAGACCCAGTACTTC	CATGDRGQETQYF
TRBD2	TRBV9	TRBJ2-3	16	.	TGTGCCAGCAGCGAACGACTAGCGGGAGGCACAGATACGCAGTATTTT	CASSERLAGGTDTQYF
.	TRBV4-2	TRBJ2-1	16	once	TGTGCCAGCAGCCAAGATGGGAGCTCCCCCTACAATGAGCAGTTCTTC	CASSQDGSSPYNEQFF
.	TRBV19	TRBJ2-3	15	.	TGTGCCAGTAGTAAATCGCGGGGTATCACAGATACGCAGTATTTT	CASSKSRGITDTQYF
.	TRBV28	TRBJ1-1	12	.	TGTGCCACCCGACAGACTGGGACTGAAGCTTTCTTT	CATRQTGTEAFF
.	TRBV11-3	TRBJ2-7	13	.	TGTGCCAGCAGCCCAAGGGACGCCTACGAGCAGTACTTC	CASSPRDAYEQYF
.	TRBV18	TRBJ2-7	15	once	TGTGCCAGCTCCATCGCAGGGCTAAGGTTTTACGAGCAGTACTTC	CASSIAGLRFYEQYF
TRBD2	TRBV2	TRBJ2-7	16	.	TGTGCCAGCAGTGACGGACTAGCGGGTTGGTCCTACGAGCAGTACTTC	CASSDGLAGWSYEQYF
.	TRBV19	TRBJ2-1	12	few	TGTGCCAGTAGTATCGGGGGCAATGAGCAGTTCTTC	CASSIGGNEQFF
.	TRBV4-3	TRBJ2-5	15	.	TGCGCCAGCAGCCAAGATAGAAGAGGGGTTGAGACCCAGTACTTC	CASSQDRRGVETQYF
.	TRBV9	TRBJ2-1	12	.	TGTGCGTCGGGGTGGGGGTACAATGAGCAGTTCTTC	CASGWGYNEQFF
.	TRBV30	TRBJ1-5	14	.	TGTGCCAGTAAGGGGCGGGCGAGCAATCAGCCCCAGCATTTT	CASKGRASNQPQHF
.	TRBV4-1	TRBJ2-3	14	.	TGCGCCAGCAGCCCACCTGGGTTGGCCGATACGCAGTATTTT	CASSPPGLADTQYF
TRBD1	TRBV11-2	TRBJ2-7	18	.	TGTGCCAGCAGCTTAGAGGCGGCCGGGACAGGGGTTTCGTACGAGCAGTACTTC	CASSLEAAGTGVSYEQYF
.	TRBV6-5	TRBJ1-5	14	.	TGTGCCAGCAGTTACAGGGGAAGCAATCAGCCCCAGCATTTT	CASSYRGSNQPQHF
.	TRBV4-1	TRBJ1-5	16	.	TGCGCCAGCAGCCAAGGGAGGCCGGGCGGCAATCAGCCCCAGCATTTT	CASSQGRPGGNQPQHF
.	TRBV5-6	TRBJ2-7	16	.	TGTGCCAGCAGCTTCGGACCCCTAGAGGGGTCCTACGAGCAGTACTTC	CASSFGPLEGSYEQYF
.	TRBV18	TRBJ1-4	14	once	TGTGCCAGCTCACGAGTGGCGACTAATGAAAAACTGTTTTTT	CASSRVATNEKLFF
.	TRBV5-1	TRBJ1-1	12	.	TGCGCCAGCAGGGGGGTAGGTACTGAAGCTTTCTTT	CASRGVGTEAFF
TRBD2	TRBV27	TRBJ2-1	13	once	TGTGCCAGCAGTTTATCTAGCGGGAATGAGCAGTTCTTC	CASSLSSGNEQFF
.	TRBV6-5	TRBJ2-3	12	.	TGTGCCAGCAGCCACAGCACAGATACGCAGTATTTT	CASSHSTDTQYF
.	TRBV7-9	TRBJ1-1	16	once	TGTGCCAGCAGCTTATTAGGGATCGTTGGGGGCACTGAAGCTTTCTTT	CASSLLGIVGGTEAFF
.	TRBV10-3	TRBJ2-7	16	.	TGTGCCATCAGTGAAGGGTCGGTCGGCAGGTTGGGCGAGCAGTACTTC	CAISEGSVGRLGEQYF
TRBD1	TRBV19	TRBJ2-7	16	.	TGTGCCAGTAGTATCTTCGGCCTCGGACAGGGGCAGGAGCAGTACTTC	CASSIFGLGQGQEQYF
.	TRBV9	TRBJ1-2	15	.	TGTGCCAGCAGTCGTAGAGGGGACGGAGGCTATGGCTACACCTTC	CASSRRGDGGYGYTF
TRBD1	TRBV2	TRBJ2-3	15	.	TGTGCCAGCAAAGTCCGCGACAGGGGCACAGATACGCAGTATTTT	CASKVRDRGTDTQYF
.	TRBV6-5	TRBJ2-7	11	.	TGTGCCAGCAGTGAACCCTACGAGCAGTACTTC	CASSEPYEQYF
.	TRBV28	TRBJ2-3	14	once	TGTGCCAGCAGTCCCCGGGACCGTGGGAATACGCAGTATTTT	CASSPRDRGNTQYF
TRBD2	TRBV7-9	TRBJ2-2	14	.	TGTGGCGGACTAGCGGGAGGGGAAACCGGGGAGCTGTTTTTT	CGGLAGGETGELFF
.	TRBV29-1	TRBJ2-1	12	.	TGCAGCGTTGTGGCAGGGGACAATGAGCAGTTCTTC	CSVVAGDNEQFF
.	TRBV5-4	TRBJ1-1	13	once	TGTGCCAGCAGCTTACAGCGACGGCCTGAAGCTTTCTTT	CASSLQRRPEAFF